This T cell receptor (beta chain) was sequenced during a study of blood T cell repertoires in COVID-19. The method was immunoSEQ multiplex PCR; TCRdb's version includes in-frame clones alone and lacks a portion of them. This sample has around 200,000 clones; about 87% occur once, and the top ten carry about 3%. The CDR3 has 17 amino acids. Per germline, CDR1 SGDLS and CDR2 YYNGEE. With 0 bases clipped from V and 1 base from J, the junction kept 6 bases outside the gene matches. This rearrangement joins TRBV9 to TRBJ2-3, with 9 bases identical to TRBD2. This receptor was identified in a man between 40 and 49 years old with active or convalescent COVID-19. The sequencing input was peripheral blood. The CDR3 coding sequence is TGTGCCAGCAGCGTAGAAGGGATAGCGGGGGGCACAGATACGCAGTATTTT. Protein sequence: CASSVEGIAGGTDTQYF.